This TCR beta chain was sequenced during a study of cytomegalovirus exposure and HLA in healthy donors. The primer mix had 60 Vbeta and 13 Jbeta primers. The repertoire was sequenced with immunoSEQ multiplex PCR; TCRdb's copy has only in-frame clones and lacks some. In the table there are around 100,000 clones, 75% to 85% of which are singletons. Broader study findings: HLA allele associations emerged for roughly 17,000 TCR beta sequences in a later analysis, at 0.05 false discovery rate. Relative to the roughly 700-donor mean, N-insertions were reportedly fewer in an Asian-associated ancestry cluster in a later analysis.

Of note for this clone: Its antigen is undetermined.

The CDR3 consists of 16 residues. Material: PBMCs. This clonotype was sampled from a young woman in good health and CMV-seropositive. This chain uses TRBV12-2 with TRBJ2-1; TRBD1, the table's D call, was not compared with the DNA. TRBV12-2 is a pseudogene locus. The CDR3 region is CASLEIRDRGRAEQFF. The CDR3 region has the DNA TGTGCAAGCCTAGAGATCCGGGACAGGGGGCGGGCTGAGCAGTTCTTC.